These T cell receptor beta chains were read from a single sample in a study of beta chain features in type 1 diabetes. Some clones are missing from TCRdb's copy, which holds only in-frame ones; the method was immunoSEQ multiplex PCR. The sample yields 400,000 to 550,000 clones, about an eighth seen once. The sequencing sample was made of naive CD4+ T cells from blood. Source of these receptors: a woman aged 18-29 years in good health. The CDR3 runs from the conserved cysteine through the conserved F or W. Fields, in order: D gene, V gene, clone size, J gene, CDR3 DNA, CDR3 protein. A D gene is named only where the DNA matches it firmly. Clone size is shown for a subset of rows, as once, few, many or a class of expanded clone.

D gene: -
V gene: TRBV5-1
clone size: few
J gene: TRBJ2-7
CDR3 DNA: TGCGCCAGCCAAGGGCCCTCCTACGAGCAGTACTTC
CDR3 protein: CASQGPSYEQYF

D gene: -
V gene: TRBV9
clone size: few
J gene: TRBJ2-5
CDR3 DNA: TGTGCCAGCAGCTCAGGACCGGCGGAGACCCAGTACTTC
CDR3 protein: CASSSGPAETQYF

D gene: -
V gene: TRBV28
clone size: few
J gene: TRBJ2-1
CDR3 DNA: TGTGCCAGCAGGGTAAGCAATGAGCAGTTCTTC
CDR3 protein: CASRVSNEQFF

D gene: TRBD2
V gene: TRBV7-2
clone size: few
J gene: TRBJ2-1
CDR3 DNA: TGTGCCAGCAGCTCGACTAGCGGGGGATCCAATGAGCAGTTCTTC
CDR3 protein: CASSSTSGGSNEQFF

D gene: TRBD1
V gene: TRBV2
clone size: -
J gene: TRBJ1-6
CDR3 DNA: TGTGCCAGCAGTGCGGGACAGGGGTATTCACCCCTCCACTTT
CDR3 protein: CASSAGQGYSPLHF

D gene: TRBD1
V gene: TRBV7-9
clone size: few
J gene: TRBJ2-3
CDR3 DNA: TGTGCCAGCAGCACGAGGACAGGGGAGACAGATACGCAGTATTTT
CDR3 protein: CASSTRTGETDTQYF

D gene: -
V gene: TRBV6-5
clone size: -
J gene: TRBJ1-1
CDR3 DNA: TGTGCCAGCAGTTACAGGCCGGCCAACACTGAAGCTTTCTTT
CDR3 protein: CASSYRPANTEAFF

D gene: -
V gene: TRBV30
clone size: -
J gene: TRBJ1-1
CDR3 DNA: TGTGCCTGGAGTGTACCCGGGGGAATGAACACTGAAGCTTTCTTT
CDR3 protein: CAWSVPGGMNTEAFF

D gene: -
V gene: TRBV7-9
clone size: -
J gene: TRBJ1-1
CDR3 DNA: TGTGCCAGCAGCCCTGGGGCTTGGGGCACTGAAGCTTTCTTT
CDR3 protein: CASSPGAWGTEAFF

D gene: -
V gene: TRBV2
clone size: few
J gene: TRBJ2-1
CDR3 DNA: TGTGCCAGCGGACTGACCCGATCCTACAATGAGCAGTTCTTC
CDR3 protein: CASGLTRSYNEQFF

D gene: -
V gene: TRBV27
clone size: few
J gene: TRBJ2-7
CDR3 DNA: TGTGCCAGCAGTTCGAGCAGGCGGTACGAGCAGTACTTC
CDR3 protein: CASSSSRRYEQYF

D gene: -
V gene: TRBV7-9
clone size: few
J gene: TRBJ2-1
CDR3 DNA: TGTGCCAGCAGCACCCGAAGGGACAATGAGCAGTTCTTC
CDR3 protein: CASSTRRDNEQFF

D gene: -
V gene: TRBV7-9
clone size: -
J gene: TRBJ2-3
CDR3 DNA: TGTGCCAGCAGCCACGGACAGGGAGGGCAAGATACGCAGTATTTT
CDR3 protein: CASSHGQGGQDTQYF

D gene: -
V gene: TRBV29-1
clone size: few
J gene: TRBJ1-4
CDR3 DNA: TGCAGCGTTGCCTTCTTTACACTTGAAAAACTGTTTTTT
CDR3 protein: CSVAFFTLEKLFF

D gene: -
V gene: TRBV5-4
clone size: few
J gene: TRBJ1-6
CDR3 DNA: TGTGCCAGCAGCCCTTCCGGGACTTATAATTCACCCCTCCACTTT
CDR3 protein: CASSPSGTYNSPLHF

D gene: TRBD2
V gene: TRBV5-1
clone size: -
J gene: TRBJ2-1
CDR3 DNA: TGCGCCAGCAGCTTGACTAGCGGGAGACCCAATGAGCAGTTCTTC
CDR3 protein: CASSLTSGRPNEQFF

D gene: -
V gene: TRBV7-2
clone size: few
J gene: TRBJ2-5
CDR3 DNA: TGTGCCAGCAGCGGACGGGACGGCCGTGAGACCCAGTACTTC
CDR3 protein: CASSGRDGRETQYF

D gene: -
V gene: TRBV27
clone size: -
J gene: TRBJ1-6
CDR3 DNA: TGTGCCAGCAGTTTCGGACGACAGGTTCCCCTCCACTTT
CDR3 protein: CASSFGRQVPLHF

D gene: -
V gene: TRBV20-1
clone size: -
J gene: TRBJ1-3
CDR3 DNA: TGCAGTGCTAATAACGGGAACACCATATATTTT
CDR3 protein: CSANNGNTIYF

D gene: -
V gene: TRBV7-3
clone size: few
J gene: TRBJ2-1
CDR3 DNA: TGTGCCAGCAGCTTAGGGCCACCTAGCAATGAGCAGTTCTTC
CDR3 protein: CASSLGPPSNEQFF

D gene: -
V gene: TRBV25-1
clone size: -
J gene: TRBJ1-1
CDR3 DNA: TGTGCCAGCAGTGGTCGCTTGAAAGCTTTCTTT
CDR3 protein: CASSGRLKAFF

D gene: TRBD2
V gene: TRBV27
clone size: few
J gene: TRBJ2-7
CDR3 DNA: TGTGCCAGCAGGGGACTGGGACTAGCGGGAGGAGAGTACGAGCAGTACTTC
CDR3 protein: CASRGLGLAGGEYEQYF

D gene: -
V gene: TRBV9
clone size: few
J gene: TRBJ1-1
CDR3 DNA: TGTGCCAGCAGCGTAGGATTGGGGAGGTCGAACACTGAAGCTTTCTTT
CDR3 protein: CASSVGLGRSNTEAFF

D gene: TRBD1
V gene: TRBV4-1
clone size: few
J gene: TRBJ2-6
CDR3 DNA: TGCGCCAGCAGCCAAGGCCGGACAGGGACAACCTCTGGGGCCAACGTCCTGACTTTC
CDR3 protein: CASSQGRTGTTSGANVLTF

D gene: -
V gene: TRBV7-2
clone size: -
J gene: TRBJ1-1
CDR3 DNA: TGTGCCAGCAGCTTTCTGGGGACCGGAGCTTTCTTT
CDR3 protein: CASSFLGTGAFF

D gene: -
V gene: TRBV20-1
clone size: few
J gene: TRBJ2-7
CDR3 DNA: TGCAGTGCTAGAAGGCTTTTCGAGCAGTACTTC
CDR3 protein: CSARRLFEQYF

D gene: -
V gene: TRBV29-1
clone size: -
J gene: TRBJ1-5
CDR3 DNA: TGCAGCGTTGGGGAGGACAGTCTCAATCAGCCCCAGCATTTT
CDR3 protein: CSVGEDSLNQPQHF

D gene: -
V gene: TRBV9
clone size: few
J gene: TRBJ1-5
CDR3 DNA: TGTGCCAGCAGCGTCGACCAATTAGTGGGTCCCCAGCATTTT
CDR3 protein: CASSVDQLVGPQHF

D gene: -
V gene: TRBV9
clone size: -
J gene: TRBJ2-3
CDR3 DNA: TGTGCCAGCAGCGTATTCCAGGGCCCTATAAGCACAGATACGCAGTATTTT
CDR3 protein: CASSVFQGPISTDTQYF

D gene: -
V gene: TRBV29-1
clone size: -
J gene: TRBJ2-1
CDR3 DNA: TGCAGCGCCCTACGGCTTTACAATGAGCAGTTCTTC
CDR3 protein: CSALRLYNEQFF

D gene: -
V gene: TRBV2
clone size: -
J gene: TRBJ1-6
CDR3 DNA: TGTGCCAGCAGGGGGGACGGAGATTCACCCCTCCACTTT
CDR3 protein: CASRGDGDSPLHF

D gene: -
V gene: TRBV5-4
clone size: -
J gene: TRBJ2-3
CDR3 DNA: TGTGCCAGCAGCGTGGATGGGGGGAAGAGCACAGATACGCAGTATTTT
CDR3 protein: CASSVDGGKSTDTQYF

D gene: -
V gene: TRBV2
clone size: -
J gene: TRBJ2-5
CDR3 DNA: TGTGCCAGCAGTAAAACACCCCCAGGGTACGGGACCCAGTACTTC
CDR3 protein: CASSKTPPGYGTQYF

D gene: -
V gene: TRBV7-2
clone size: few
J gene: TRBJ2-1
CDR3 DNA: TGTGCCAGCAGCTTAGTTGGTAGCGGAGCCTACAATGAGCAGTTCTTC
CDR3 protein: CASSLVGSGAYNEQFF

D gene: -
V gene: TRBV7-2
clone size: few
J gene: TRBJ2-1
CDR3 DNA: TGTGCCAGCAGCCCCTCGCGGGTGGTCACCTACAATGAGCAGTTCTTC
CDR3 protein: CASSPSRVVTYNEQFF

D gene: TRBD1
V gene: TRBV11-2
clone size: once
J gene: TRBJ2-1
CDR3 DNA: TGTGCCAGCAGCCTACAGGGGAATGAGCAGTTCTTC
CDR3 protein: CASSLQGNEQFF

D gene: -
V gene: TRBV7-9
clone size: few
J gene: TRBJ2-3
CDR3 DNA: TGTGCCAGCAGCTCTACAGGAGATACGCAGTATTTT
CDR3 protein: CASSSTGDTQYF

D gene: -
V gene: TRBV21-1
clone size: many
J gene: TRBJ2-1
CDR3 DNA: TGTGCCACCCCCGGCGGGACTAGCGGGAGGAATGAGCAGTTCTTC
CDR3 protein: CATPGGTSGRNEQFF

D gene: TRBD1
V gene: TRBV7-2
clone size: few
J gene: TRBJ1-3
CDR3 DNA: TGTGCCAGCAGCTTAACGTCAGGGGGTGGAAACACCATATATTTT
CDR3 protein: CASSLTSGGGNTIYF

D gene: TRBD1
V gene: TRBV9
clone size: few
J gene: TRBJ2-7
CDR3 DNA: TGTGCCAGTAACCGACAGGGCAGCTCCTACGAGCAGTACTTC
CDR3 protein: CASNRQGSSYEQYF

D gene: -
V gene: TRBV2
clone size: -
J gene: TRBJ2-7
CDR3 DNA: TGTGCCAGCACCGACCCAGGGGCCAGCTCCTACGAGCAGTACTTC
CDR3 protein: CASTDPGASSYEQYF

D gene: TRBD2
V gene: TRBV7-2
clone size: -
J gene: TRBJ2-7
CDR3 DNA: TGTGCCAGCAGCTTAGCGGGACTAGCCTCCGAGCAGTACTTC
CDR3 protein: CASSLAGLASEQYF

D gene: TRBD2
V gene: TRBV7-3
clone size: -
J gene: TRBJ2-1
CDR3 DNA: TGTGCCAGCAGCTTCACTAGCGGTTTCAATGAGCAGTTCTTC
CDR3 protein: CASSFTSGFNEQFF

D gene: -
V gene: TRBV6-5
clone size: -
J gene: TRBJ1-2
CDR3 DNA: TGTGCCAGCAGTTACTCTACACCGGGTCCCTCCTATGGCTACACCTTC
CDR3 protein: CASSYSTPGPSYGYTF

D gene: TRBD1
V gene: TRBV6-5
clone size: -
J gene: TRBJ1-1
CDR3 DNA: TGTGCCAGCAGCCCCCTGGACAGGGCGGGCACTGAAGCTTTCTTT
CDR3 protein: CASSPLDRAGTEAFF

D gene: -
V gene: TRBV11-2
clone size: -
J gene: TRBJ2-1
CDR3 DNA: TGTGCCAGCGGCCGGGGACAAACTACAATGAATCAGTTCTTC
CDR3 protein: CASGRGQTTMNQFF

D gene: -
V gene: TRBV4-1
clone size: few
J gene: TRBJ1-6
CDR3 DNA: TGCGCCAGCGGGTTAACAGGATGGGAGCCCCTCCACTTT
CDR3 protein: CASGLTGWEPLHF

D gene: -
V gene: TRBV10-3
clone size: -
J gene: TRBJ2-5
CDR3 DNA: TGTGCCATCAGCAGTTCACAGGGAGGAAGGCCGACAAGGGAGACCCAGTACTTC
CDR3 protein: CAISSSQGGRPTRETQYF

D gene: -
V gene: TRBV28
clone size: few
J gene: TRBJ2-6
CDR3 DNA: TGTGCCAGCACCCCGAGGTGGCTAGCCCGCTCTGGGGCCAACGTCCTGACTTTC
CDR3 protein: CASTPRWLARSGANVLTF